This section outlines one T cell receptor (beta chain) sequence together with its context. This specimen comes from a study of blood T cell repertoires in COVID-19. Study summary: Samples taken during acute and convalescent COVID-19 were collected in the United States, Italy and Spain. Sample material is recorded as cDNA or gDNA derived from T cells, B-cell-depleted T cells, or PBMCs.

Germline assignment: CDR1 KGHSH and CDR2 LQKENI. The V segment lost 3 bases and the J segment 8 bases; nucleotides outside the gene matches: 8. This CDR3 has 14 residues. Per the study methods: Amplifying reference gene primers gave estimates of nucleated cell counts. Profiled with immunoSEQ multiplex PCR; TCRdb holds only in-frame clones, not every one. That table supplies the V and J calls and clone size; D and trimming were determined from the DNA. This sample has roughly 190,000 clones, with about four fifths found just once. The V and J genes are TRBV18 and TRBJ1-2, with 8 bases aligning to TRBD1. The clonotype was recovered from a man aged 45-65 years with active or convalescent COVID-19. Sequenced material: peripheral blood. CDR3 region: CASSPDRGEGGYTF. CDR3 coding DNA: TGTGCCAGCTCACCCGACAGGGGCGAAGGAGGCTACACCTTC.